This T cell receptor beta chain was recorded in a study of TIL therapy for anti-PD-1-resistant metastatic lung cancer. Study at large: Tumors carried a median 1.5 non-synonymous mutations per megabase.

This was the immunoSEQ v3 assay. Sequencing depth was around 2.2 million read pairs for survey level, roughly 4.5-6.5 million for deep. The table came from immunoSEQ multiplex PCR; TCRdb's copy has only in-frame clones and leaves some out. The repertoire consists of roughly 60,000 clones, with less than 85% occurring once and the leading ten covering more than 1.5%. The time point is: pre-treatment sample, taken before nivolumab and TIL therapy. Trimming cost V 2 bases and J 3 bases; bases outside gene matches: 11. Germline loops: CDR1 MDHEN, CDR2 SYDVKM. There are 18 residues in the CDR3. The TCR sequence derives from a person between 30 and 79 years old with non-small cell lung cancer. The source material was blood, sampled at baseline. This chain links TRBV28 with TRBJ2-3; 10 nucleotides agree with TRBD2. The CDR3 loop is CASSLSSSSGGGTDTQYF. CDR3 in DNA: TGTGCCAGCAGTTTAAGCAGCTCTAGCGGGGGAGGGACAGATACGCAGTATTTT. Drawing the rest from reference TRBV28 and TRBJ2-3, the complete variable domain is DVKVTQSSRYLVKRTGEKVFLECVQDMDHENMFWYRQDPGLGLRLIYFSYDVKMKEKGDIPEGYSVSREKKERFSLILESASTNQTSMYLCASSLSSSSGGGTDTQYFGPGTRLTVL.